The rows below give T cell receptor beta chains drawn from one sample of a study of cytomegalovirus exposure and HLA in healthy donors. The protocol was immunoSEQ multiplex PCR, while the TCRdb copy is restricted to in-frame clones and leaves out a portion. The sample yields around 200,000 clones, 60% to 80% seen once. The material sequenced was PBMCs. The source is a woman aged 18-29 years in good health and CMV-seronegative. Each CDR3 is given with its conserved first and last residue. A D gene is named only where the DNA matches it firmly. Only part of the rows carry a size: once, few, many, or a class if the clone is expanded.

clone size	V gene	J gene	D gene	CDR3 protein	CDR3 DNA
-	TRBV4-2	TRBJ2-1	TRBD2	CASSQVGGSSGRPYNEQFF	TGTGCCAGCAGCCAAGTAGGGGGGAGTAGCGGGAGACCCTACAATGAGCAGTTCTTC
-	TRBV12-5	TRBJ1-4	-	CASGLATSDGATNEKLFF	TGTGCTAGTGGTTTGGCCACCAGTGACGGAGCAACTAATGAAAAACTGTTTTTT
once	TRBV28	TRBJ2-7	-	CASSLRDLDYEQYF	TGTGCCAGCAGTCTCCGGGACTTAGACTACGAGCAGTACTTC
-	TRBV10-3	TRBJ2-7	TRBD1	CAISAGQGVEQYF	TGTGCCATCAGTGCGGGACAGGGGGTCGAGCAGTACTTC
-	TRBV6-5	TRBJ2-2	-	CASSYAGRELFF	TGTGCCAGCAGTTACGCGGGGAGGGAGCTGTTTTTT
few	TRBV19	TRBJ2-5	-	CASSGPPGLQETQYF	TGTGCCAGTAGTGGCCCTCCGGGTCTCCAAGAGACCCAGTACTTC
-	TRBV6-5	TRBJ2-5	TRBD1	CASSWTGSETQYF	TGTGCCAGCAGTTGGACAGGGTCTGAGACCCAGTACTTC
-	TRBV2	TRBJ1-1	TRBD1	CASKGQSNTEAFF	TGTGCCAGCAAGGGACAGAGTAACACTGAAGCTTTCTTT
-	TRBV10-3	TRBJ1-2	-	CAISEWGGRRNGYTF	TGTGCCATCAGTGAGTGGGGGGGGCGCAGGAATGGCTACACCTTC
-	TRBV5-4	TRBJ2-2	TRBD1	CASSDGQGVGELFF	TGTGCCAGCAGCGACGGACAGGGGGTCGGGGAGCTGTTTTTT
-	TRBV19	TRBJ1-2	-	CATYEATYGYTF	TGTGCCACCTATGAGGCCACCTATGGCTACACCTTC
medium-sized	TRBV7-9	TRBJ2-1	TRBD2	CASSLGLAYNEQFF	TGTGCCAGCAGCTTGGGACTAGCCTACAATGAGCAGTTCTTC
-	TRBV29-1	TRBJ2-1	TRBD1	CSAGQGYNEQFF	TGCAGCGCCGGACAGGGCTACAATGAGCAGTTCTTC
-	TRBV5-1	TRBJ2-1	TRBD2	CASSRRLAGGLSSYNEQFF	TGCGCCAGCAGCCGCCGACTAGCGGGGGGCCTGAGCTCCTACAATGAGCAGTTCTTC
-	TRBV19	TRBJ1-1	-	CASSIGEWTEAFF	TGTGCCAGTAGTATCGGGGAGTGGACTGAAGCTTTCTTT
-	TRBV28	TRBJ2-7	TRBD2	CASSLGSSGSYEQYF	TGTGCCAGCAGTTTGGGGTCTAGCGGGTCTTACGAGCAGTACTTC
-	TRBV5-4	TRBJ2-5	-	CASNKAPQETQYF	TGTGCCAGCAACAAAGCGCCCCAAGAGACCCAGTACTTC
-	TRBV6-5	TRBJ2-7	-	CASSYRQSYEQYF	TGTGCCAGCAGTTACCGACAGTCCTACGAGCAGTACTTC
-	TRBV5-1	TRBJ2-3	-	CASSLGTRASTDTQYF	TGCGCCAGCAGCTTGGGGACACGTGCTAGCACAGATACGCAGTATTTT
-	TRBV19	TRBJ2-1	-	CASSIQGTSYNEQFF	TGTGCCAGTAGTATTCAGGGGACCTCCTACAATGAGCAGTTCTTC
few	TRBV28	TRBJ1-2	TRBD1	CASSLPGQFSISYGYTF	TGTGCCAGCAGTCTACCGGGACAGTTTTCGATATCATATGGCTACACCTTC
-	TRBV4-1	TRBJ2-1	TRBD2	CASSQEVRSGGYNEQFF	TGCGCCAGCAGCCAAGAGGTGAGAAGCGGGGGATACAATGAGCAGTTCTTC
few	TRBV19	TRBJ2-7	TRBD1	CASSIVLDRGYEQYF	TGTGCCAGTAGTATAGTCCTGGACAGGGGCTACGAGCAGTACTTC
-	TRBV5-1	TRBJ2-1	TRBD1	CASSLEDRGDEQFF	TGCGCCAGCAGCTTGGAAGACAGGGGCGATGAGCAGTTCTTC
-	TRBV9	TRBJ2-7	-	CASSVDDRPYEQYF	TGTGCCAGCAGCGTAGATGACAGACCCTACGAGCAGTACTTC
-	TRBV7-2	TRBJ1-1	-	CASSLDGGKNTEAFF	TGTGCCAGCAGCTTAGACGGGGGGAAGAACACTGAAGCTTTCTTT
-	TRBV13	TRBJ2-1	-	CASSPRDSYNEQFF	TGTGCCAGCAGCCCCCGGGACTCCTACAATGAGCAGTTCTTC
-	TRBV6-6	TRBJ2-5	TRBD1	CASSRQGWETQYF	TGTGCCAGCAGCCGACAGGGCTGGGAGACCCAGTACTTC
-	TRBV7-9	TRBJ2-3	-	CASLRTSTDTQYF	TGTGCCAGCCTGAGGACTAGCACAGATACGCAGTATTTT
once	TRBV5-1	TRBJ2-1	TRBD2	CASSLGLAGAYNEQFF	TGCGCCAGCAGCCTAGGACTAGCGGGGGCCTACAATGAGCAGTTCTTC
-	TRBV5-1	TRBJ2-3	TRBD1	CASSLTGDVVTQYF	TGCGCCAGCAGCTTAACAGGGGATGTCGTTACGCAGTATTTT
-	TRBV19	TRBJ1-2	-	CASSIKQNYGYTF	TGTGCCAGTAGTATCAAGCAAAACTATGGCTACACCTTC
-	TRBV28	TRBJ1-1	TRBD1	CASSGTGEVAFF	TGTGCCAGCAGTGGGACAGGGGAGGTGGCTTTCTTT
once	TRBV6-1	TRBJ2-7	-	CASSYEQYF	TGTGCCAGCTCGTACGAGCAGTACTTC
-	TRBV5-1	TRBJ2-7	-	CASSLRGSYEQYF	TGCGCCAGCAGCTTGCGCGGCTCCTACGAGCAGTACTTC
-	TRBV21-1	TRBJ1-1	-	CASSKGSRGLNTEAFF	TGTGCCAGCAGCAAAGGGAGCAGGGGGCTGAACACTGAAGCTTTCTTT
-	TRBV6-1	TRBJ1-4	TRBD1	CASSEGSGQGHEKLFF	TGTGCCAGCAGTGAAGGTAGCGGACAGGGTCATGAAAAACTGTTTTTT
-	TRBV10-1	TRBJ2-2	-	CASSEKEYGGELFF	TGCGCCAGCAGTGAGAAGGAGTATGGCGGGGAGCTGTTTTTT
-	TRBV7-6	TRBJ2-5	TRBD1	CASSFQGARETQYF	TGTGCCAGCAGCTTCCAGGGGGCGAGAGAGACCCAGTACTTC
-	TRBV30	TRBJ2-1	TRBD2	CAWSVVAGDYNEQFF	TGTGCCTGGAGTGTAGTGGCGGGGGACTACAATGAGCAGTTCTTC
-	TRBV5-1	TRBJ2-1	-	CASMPGVLTGNEQFF	TGCGCCAGCATGCCGGGAGTACTGACGGGGAATGAGCAGTTCTTC
-	TRBV19	TRBJ1-2	TRBD1	CASTPGGYGYTF	TGTGCCAGTACCCCAGGGGGTTATGGCTACACCTTC
-	TRBV7-8	TRBJ1-1	-	CASSLFHGALNTEAFF	TGTGCCAGCAGCTTATTCCATGGAGCCCTGAACACTGAAGCTTTCTTT
-	TRBV25-1	TRBJ2-1	TRBD2	CASSFGLAKADEQFF	TGTGCCAGCAGTTTTGGACTAGCTAAGGCCGATGAGCAGTTCTTC
-	TRBV28	TRBJ2-2	-	CASSSGIRELFF	TGTGCCAGCAGCTCAGGGATTCGGGAGCTGTTTTTT
-	TRBV9	TRBJ1-2	TRBD1	CASSVSPAGQGTYGYTF	TGTGCCAGCAGCGTTAGTCCTGCGGGACAGGGCACGTATGGCTACACCTTC
-	TRBV28	TRBJ2-5	-	CASSSSLLAETQYF	TGTGCCAGCAGTTCCTCTTTGCTAGCGGAGACCCAGTACTTC
-	TRBV5-1	TRBJ2-5	TRBD2	CASSEIAGRGETQYF	TGCGCCAGCAGCGAAATAGCGGGGCGGGGTGAGACCCAGTACTTC
once	TRBV7-3	TRBJ2-2	-	CASSPRTPGTGELFF	TGTGCCAGCAGCCCGAGGACTCCGGGCACCGGGGAGCTGTTTTTT
-	TRBV5-1	TRBJ1-6	TRBD1	CASSLAEQGEWYSPLHF	TGCGCCAGCAGCTTGGCCGAACAGGGGGAATGGTATTCACCCCTCCACTTT